The T cell receptor beta chain described here comes from a study of shared clonotypes between healthy human individuals. About the research overall: Three CD4 naive, three CD4 memory, two CD8 naive and one CD8 memory plate were used per donor.

Those who donated were healthy HIV-negative adults, with no recent acute infections or vaccinations reported. Deep-level assay runs were performed. Data came from immunoSEQ multiplex PCR; TCRdb stores just in-frame clones and leaves some out. The sample lists roughly 2.2 million clones; around 93% were seen once. This TCR came from a man aged 18 to 30 in good health. Some clones in this sample may be carry-over from other donors' samples. Specimen: naive CD4+ T cells from PBMCs. The subset was: CD45RA+ positively selected.

The DNA for the CDR3 is TGTGCCATCAGTGTATCCCCAAGGACCGAAGTGGGCTACGAGCAGTACTTC. Translating gives CAISVSPRTEVGYEQYF. The V call is TRBV10-3, the J call TRBJ2-7; D uncertain. The germline V gene has CDR1 ENHRY and CDR2 SYGVKD. The ends were cut back, 4 bases at V and 3 bases at J, with 22 bases in the middle. The CDR3 extends over 17 amino acids.